This T cell receptor (beta chain) was profiled in a study of OX40 agonist ivuxolimab in advanced cancers. Only in-frame clones appear in the TCRdb table, and some are missing; sequencing was by immunoSEQ multiplex PCR. The sample includes about 45,000 clones, 75% to 90% seen only once; the top ten take about 15%. This CDR3 is 13 amino acids long. CDR1 MNHEY and CDR2 SVGAGI come from the germline V gene. V dropped 9 bases and J dropped 2; count of bases not matched to a gene: 6. The specimen comprised CD4+ or CD8+ T cells sorted from blood, sampled in a trial of the OX40 agonist ivuxolimab. This sequence joins TRBV6-5 and TRBJ2-7; 8 bases are shared with TRBD1. This sequence was found in an adult with an advanced solid tumor such as melanoma, head and neck, liver or kidney cancer. DNA of the CDR3: TGTGCCAGTTCGACAGGGGCTCCCTACGAGCAGTACTTC. Translated, it gives CASSTGAPYEQYF.